This TCR beta chain was obtained from a study of shared clonotypes between healthy human individuals. Study details: Each donor's CD4 naive and CD4 memory cells filled three plates apiece, CD8 naive two, and CD8 memory one.

Deep-level assay runs were performed. Repertoires were generated with immunoSEQ multiplex PCR, while TCRdb's copy carries only in-frame clones and drops some. The sample lists a few million clones; over 90% were seen once. Findings and limits, study-wide: The study generally estimated greater richness for naive than memory subsets. Generation of non-shared clonotypes was less probable than generation of clonotypes shared by all four donors.

Regarding this clone: Antigen specificity is unknown.

Germline-derived CDR1 and CDR2 are LNHDA and SQIVND (reference sequence). V was clipped by 5 bases and J by 4 bases, with 17 bases between them. CDR3 length: 16 amino acids. The chain couples TRBV19 to TRBJ2-2; no clear D gene. Sequencing used naive CD4+ T cells from PBMCs. The subset was: CD45RA+ positively selected. This TCR was recovered from a man between 18 and 35 years old in good health. Some clones in this sample may be carry-over from other donors' samples. The DNA of the CDR3 is TGTGCCAGTAGTTCCTTGGGCTGGGATACCACCGGGGAGCTGTTTTTT. This sequence encodes CASSSLGWDTTGELFF.